This passage covers 8 T cell receptor beta chains from one sample sequenced in a study of cytomegalovirus exposure and HLA in healthy donors. The method was immunoSEQ multiplex PCR; TCRdb's version includes in-frame clones alone and lacks a portion of them. The sample includes 150,000 to 200,000 clones, around nine tenths seen only once; the top ten take about 7.7%. Sequencing input: PBMCs. These receptors came from a man younger than 40 in good health and CMV-seropositive.

The chain joins TRBV7-9 to TRBJ2-3; 7 bases fit TRBD1. Germline V gives CDR1 SEHNR, CDR2 FQNEAQ (reference sequence). The CDR3 has 15 amino acids. Germline trimming cut 5 bases from V and 5 bases from J; bases unmatched to any gene: 10. CDR3 sequence: CASSPTGYNGDTQYF. For the CDR3, the DNA is TGTGCCAGCAGCCCGACAGGGTATAATGGAGATACGCAGTATTTT.

The chain has TRBV27 and TRBJ2-7, with no clear D. Trimming removed 7 bases from V and 6 bases from J, with 19 bases in between. The CDR3 is 14 amino acids. Germline V lookup: CDR1 MNHEY, CDR2 SMNVEV (reference sequence). The chain's CDR3 is CASIHKFGYGEQYF. CDR3 DNA sequence: TGTGCCAGCATACACAAGTTTGGGTACGGCGAGCAGTACTTC.

Only a few counts were recorded for this clone. The rearrangement joins TRBV7-9 to TRBJ1-5, with D possibly matching TRBD1 (5 bases). The CDR3 covers 13 residues. The V end lost 4 bases, the J end lost 8 bases, and 12 bases lay between the germline ends. Germline V gene lookup returns CDR1 SEHNR and CDR2 FQNEAQ (reference sequence). In DNA, the CDR3 is TGTGCCAGCAGCTATGGGACTCTTAAGCCCCAGCATTTT. The encoded protein is CASSYGTLKPQHF.

This clone was observed a few times. The chain carries TRBV10-3 and TRBJ2-7, with 9 bases matching TRBD1. In germline, CDR1 is ENHRY, CDR2 SYGVKD. With V trimmed by 9 bases and J by 5 bases, 8 bases remained unmatched. The CDR3 is 13 residues long. CDR3 DNA sequence: TGTGCCATTGACCCGGGACAGGGCCACGAGCAGTACTTC. It yields the protein CAIDPGQGHEQYF.

There are a few counts of this clone. The chain employs TRBV4-1 and TRBJ2-7, with D unclear. The CDR3 has 15 residues. Germline V gene lookup returns CDR1 MGHRA and CDR2 YSYEKL. The V end lost 0 bases, the J end lost 3 bases, and 12 bases lay between the germline ends. The CDR3 bases are TGCGCCAGCAGCCAAGAAAGCCCCCCCTTCTACGAGCAGTACTTC. As protein: CASSQESPPFYEQYF.

V and J are TRBV7-8 and TRBJ2-2; D might be TRBD2 (6 bases). Germline V gene lookup returns CDR1 SGHVS and CDR2 FQNEAQ. The CDR3 sequence is 15 residues long. V was clipped by 1 base and J by 4 bases, with 10 bases between them. The CDR3 loop reads CASSLDGTRTGELFF. The DNA of the CDR3 is TGTGCCAGCAGCTTAGACGGGACTCGCACCGGGGAGCTGTTTTTT.

The genes are TRBV27 and TRBJ2-2, with unresolved D. The V gene lost 6 bases and the J gene lost 0 bases, with 8 bases spanning the gap. Germline values: CDR1 MNHEY, CDR2 SMNVEV (reference sequence). The CDR3 contains 14 residues. The CDR3 bases are TGTGCCAGCAGCCTTAATCCGAACACCGGGGAGCTGTTTTTT. Its translation is CASSLNPNTGELFF.

The chain combines TRBV11-3 with TRBJ2-3; TRBD1 might be the D (5 bases). From germline, CDR1 is SGHNT and CDR2 YENEEA. Trimming pared 1 base from V and 5 bases from J, leaving 13 bases between. The CDR3 consists of 15 residues. CDR3 coding DNA: TGTGCCAGCAGCTTAGGTGCCTCAGGGATAGATACGCAGTATTTT. Translated: CASSLGASGIDTQYF.